The rows below give T cell receptor beta chains drawn from one sample of a study of T cell repertoires in ileal Crohn's disease. Clones were read by immunoSEQ multiplex PCR, and TCRdb kept only the in-frame ones, dropping some. Here the sample spans tens of thousands of clones, approximately 88% being singletons. Specimen: ileal tissue. Every receptor here comes from an adult with Crohn's disease. Each CDR3 is given with its conserved first and last residue. Fields, in order: clone size, V gene, J gene, D gene, CDR3 DNA, CDR3 protein. A D gene is named only where the DNA matches it firmly. Size values are once, few and many counts, or a class for expanded clones, and some rows have none.

clone_size: .; v_call: TRBV18; j_call: TRBJ2-7; d_call: .; cdr3_nt: TGTGCCAGCTCGCCCGACAGTGTCTCCGAGCAGTACTTC; cdr3_aa: CASSPDSVSEQYF
clone_size: .; v_call: TRBV11-3; j_call: TRBJ1-1; d_call: .; cdr3_nt: TGTGCCAGCAGCCCTAAACGGTTTGAGAACACTGAAGCTTTCTTT; cdr3_aa: CASSPKRFENTEAFF
clone_size: .; v_call: TRBV6-5; j_call: TRBJ1-6; d_call: TRBD1; cdr3_nt: TGTGCCAGCAGTACAGGGGGACGTAATTCACCCCTCCACTTT; cdr3_aa: CASSTGGRNSPLHF
clone_size: few; v_call: TRBV5-4; j_call: TRBJ1-2; d_call: .; cdr3_nt: TGTGCCAGCAGCCCTGGACACCTCTATGGCTACACCTTC; cdr3_aa: CASSPGHLYGYTF
clone_size: few; v_call: TRBV7-2; j_call: TRBJ1-6; d_call: .; cdr3_nt: TGTGCCAGCAGCCTGACAAGGAATTCACCCCTCCACTTT; cdr3_aa: CASSLTRNSPLHF
clone_size: .; v_call: TRBV5-4; j_call: TRBJ2-5; d_call: TRBD2; cdr3_nt: TGTGCCAGCAGTTCGCCCCTTCAACTAGCGGGAAAAGAGACCCAGTACTTC; cdr3_aa: CASSSPLQLAGKETQYF
clone_size: .; v_call: TRBV6-5; j_call: TRBJ1-6; d_call: TRBD1; cdr3_nt: TGTGCCACCTGGGACAGGGCACGTTCACCCCTCCACTTT; cdr3_aa: CATWDRARSPLHF
clone_size: few; v_call: TRBV7-2; j_call: TRBJ1-1; d_call: .; cdr3_nt: TGTGCCAGCAGCTTAGGCGGGGTTGGCACTGAAGCTTTCTTT; cdr3_aa: CASSLGGVGTEAFF
clone_size: .; v_call: TRBV6-5; j_call: TRBJ1-1; d_call: .; cdr3_nt: TGTGCCAGCAGTTCCCTCCACAGGAACACTGAAGCTTTCTTT; cdr3_aa: CASSSLHRNTEAFF
clone_size: once; v_call: TRBV7-3; j_call: TRBJ2-7; d_call: .; cdr3_nt: TGTGCCAGCAGCTTAGATCAGGGGTCCTACGAGCAGTACTTC; cdr3_aa: CASSLDQGSYEQYF
clone_size: .; v_call: TRBV28; j_call: TRBJ1-1; d_call: .; cdr3_nt: TGTGCCAGCAGCACAGTTTCGAACACTGAAGCTTTCTTT; cdr3_aa: CASSTVSNTEAFF
clone_size: .; v_call: TRBV5-6; j_call: TRBJ1-1; d_call: .; cdr3_nt: TGTGCCAGCAGCCTTCAGGGTACTGGGAACACTGAAGCTTTCTTT; cdr3_aa: CASSLQGTGNTEAFF
clone_size: .; v_call: TRBV30; j_call: TRBJ1-2; d_call: .; cdr3_nt: TGTGCCTGGAGTACCGGGGGAGGGAATAACTATGGCTACACCTTC; cdr3_aa: CAWSTGGGNNYGYTF